This T cell receptor beta chain was identified in a study of CD8+ T cells in alopecia areata. Findings and caveats of the study: In lesional scalp, particularly from alopecia totalis/universalis, clonality was higher than in normal scalp. Normal skin's resident alphabeta T cells are sequenced alongside lesional scalp T cells.

To note about this clone: Its antigen is unidentified.

From alopecia areata patients, lesional scalp punch biopsies and peripheral blood were collected. The CDR3 runs to 11 residues. Germline V gene sequence: CDR1 MNHEY, CDR2 SMNVEV (reference sequence). V was pared by 3 bases and J by 7 bases, with 7 bases between. Isolated RNA was reverse transcribed into cDNA used as the sequencing template. TCRdb's table, derived via immunoSEQ multiplex PCR, lists solely in-frame clones and lacks some. This sample has some 120,000 clones, with around 45% found just once. The sequenced sample consisted of NKG2D-low CD8+ T cells sorted from blood. The chain links TRBV27 to TRBJ2-7; D gene uncertain. This TCR was recovered from a human donor with alopecia areata. The CDR3 nucleotides are TGTGCCAGCAGTTTCGCTGGGGAGCAGTACTTC. It yields the protein CASSFAGEQYF.